This TCR beta chain emerged from a study of spatial heterogeneity in lung cancer. Described time point: sample taken at primary tumor resection. Whole RNA obtained from tumor, nontumor lung or frozen PBMC underwent sequencing without sorting. The approximately 77 donors had untreated early-stage non-small cell lung cancer. TCRdb reanalysed the 5' RACE reads using MiXCR and keeps one entry per CDR3 protein. The top ten hold 6.3% of the sample, which has a few thousand distinct CDR3 sequences, roughly 17% seen once. This clonotype was seen ten or more times. Per the germline V gene, CDR1 is PRHDT and CDR2 is FYEKMQ (reference sequence). Trimming took 3 bases from V and 0 from J, leaving 10 bases between them. The CDR3 length is 15 residues.

The sequence derives from a male donor with early-stage non-small cell lung cancer. This chain joins TRBV13 and TRBJ2-3; either TRBD1 or TRBD2 may supply D (6 bases each). The sample in question was PBMCs, obtained at surgery. CDR3 coding DNA: TGTGCCAGCAGCTTCAGGGGACTTAGCACAGATACGCAGTATTTT. Translated: CASSFRGLSTDTQYF.